This TCR beta chain was observed in a study of blood T cell repertoires in COVID-19. Study context: Samples came from the United States, Italy and Spain, spanning acute and convalescent COVID-19. In each case, the material was cDNA or gDNA derived from T cells, B-cell-depleted T cells, or PBMCs.

Trimming cost V 8 bases and J 0 bases; bases outside gene matches: 9. The CDR3 covers 15 residues. Germline V lookup: CDR1 SGHTA, CDR2 FQGNSA. The sample holds many counts of this clone. As processed by the authors: Reference gene primer amplification gave nucleated cell count estimates. Clones were sequenced by immunoSEQ multiplex PCR, and TCRdb holds only the in-frame ones, with some missing. V and J calls and clone size follow that table, whereas D and trimming were derived from the DNA. Counted here are some 250,000 clones, over 75% occurring once; the ten biggest clones make up 1.5% to 2%. Sequenced sample: PBMCs or T cells enriched from blood (not recorded which). This chain uses TRBV7-2 with TRBJ1-1, with TRBD1 matching over 7 bases. The receptor was derived from a woman aged 50 to 65 who had recovered from COVID-19. The CDR3 loop is CASPTGQDMNTEAFF. CDR3 sequence (DNA): TGTGCCAGCCCCACTGGACAGGATATGAACACTGAAGCTTTCTTT.